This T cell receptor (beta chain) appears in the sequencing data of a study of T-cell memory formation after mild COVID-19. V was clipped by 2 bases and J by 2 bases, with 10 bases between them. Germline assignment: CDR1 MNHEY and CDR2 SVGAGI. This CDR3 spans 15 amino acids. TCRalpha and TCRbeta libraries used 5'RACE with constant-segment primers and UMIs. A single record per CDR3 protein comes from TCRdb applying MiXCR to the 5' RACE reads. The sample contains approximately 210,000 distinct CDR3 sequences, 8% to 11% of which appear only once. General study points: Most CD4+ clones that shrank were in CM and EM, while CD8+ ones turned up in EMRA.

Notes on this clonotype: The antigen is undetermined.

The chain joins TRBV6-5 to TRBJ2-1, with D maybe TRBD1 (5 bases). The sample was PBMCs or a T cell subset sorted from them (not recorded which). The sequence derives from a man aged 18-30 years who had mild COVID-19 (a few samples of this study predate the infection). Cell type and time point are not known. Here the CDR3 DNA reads TGTGCCAGCAGTTACGATTCGACAGCCTACAATGAGCAGTTCTTC. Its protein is CASSYDSTAYNEQFF.